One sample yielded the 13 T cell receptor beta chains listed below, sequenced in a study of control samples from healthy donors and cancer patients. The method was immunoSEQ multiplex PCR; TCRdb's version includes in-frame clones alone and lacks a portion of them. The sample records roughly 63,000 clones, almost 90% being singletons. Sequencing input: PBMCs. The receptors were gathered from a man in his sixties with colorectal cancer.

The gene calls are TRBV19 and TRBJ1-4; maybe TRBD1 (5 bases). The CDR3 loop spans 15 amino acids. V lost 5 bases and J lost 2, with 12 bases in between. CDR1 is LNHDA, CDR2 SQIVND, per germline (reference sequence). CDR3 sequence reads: CASSAQTATNEKLFF. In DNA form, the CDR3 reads TGTGCCAGTAGTGCTCAGACAGCTACTAATGAAAAACTGTTTTTT.

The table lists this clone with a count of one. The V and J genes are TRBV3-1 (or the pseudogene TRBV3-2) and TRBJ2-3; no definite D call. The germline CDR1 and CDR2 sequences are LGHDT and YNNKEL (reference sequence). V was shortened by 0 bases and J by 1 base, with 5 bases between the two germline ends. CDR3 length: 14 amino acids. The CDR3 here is CASSQDYGTDTQYF. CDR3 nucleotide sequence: TGTGCCAGCAGCCAAGATTACGGCACAGATACGCAGTATTTT.

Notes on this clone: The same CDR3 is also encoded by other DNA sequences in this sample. The CDR3 spells CASSSTSGDNEQFF. CDR3 nucleotides: TGCGCCAGCAGCTCTACTAGCGGGGACAATGAGCAGTTCTTC. J is TRBJ2-1 and V is TRBV5-1, with 10 bases fitting TRBD2. CDR3 length: 14 amino acids. Germline V gene data show CDR1 as SGHRS and CDR2 as YFSETQ. Unmatched junction bases numbered 2, after V lost 3 bases and J lost 5 bases. Variable domain in full (rest from reference TRBV5-1 and TRBJ2-1): KAGVTQTPRYLIKTRGQQVTLSCSPISGHRSVSWYQQTPGQGLQFLFEYFSETQRNKGNFPGRFSGRQFSNSRSEMNVSTLELGDSALYLCASSSTSGDNEQFFGPGTRLTVL.

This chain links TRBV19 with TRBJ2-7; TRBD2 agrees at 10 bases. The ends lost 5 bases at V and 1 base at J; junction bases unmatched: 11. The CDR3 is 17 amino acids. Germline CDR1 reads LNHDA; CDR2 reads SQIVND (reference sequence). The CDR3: CASSPGAFSGRSYEQYF. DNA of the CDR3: TGTGCCAGTAGTCCCGGGGCCTTTAGCGGGAGGTCCTACGAGCAGTACTTC. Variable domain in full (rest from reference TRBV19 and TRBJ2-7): DGGITQSPKYLFRKEGQNVTLSCEQNLNHDAMYWYRQDPGQGLRLIYYSQIVNDFQKGDIAEGYSVSREKKESFPLTVTSAQKNPTAFYLCASSPGAFSGRSYEQYFGPGTRLTVT.

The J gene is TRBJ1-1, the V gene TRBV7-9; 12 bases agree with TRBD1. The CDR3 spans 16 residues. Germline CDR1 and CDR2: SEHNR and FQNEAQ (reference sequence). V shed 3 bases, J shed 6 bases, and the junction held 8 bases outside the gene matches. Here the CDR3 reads CASSFSGTGGHAEAFF. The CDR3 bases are TGTGCCAGCAGCTTTTCCGGGACAGGGGGCCACGCTGAAGCTTTCTTT.

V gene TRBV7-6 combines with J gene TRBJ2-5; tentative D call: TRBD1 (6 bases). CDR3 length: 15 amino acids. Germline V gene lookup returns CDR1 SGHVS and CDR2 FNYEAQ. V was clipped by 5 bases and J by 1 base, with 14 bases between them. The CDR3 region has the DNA TGTGCCAGCAGCGTAACCAGACAGGTCCAAGAGACCCAGTACTTC. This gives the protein CASSVTRQVQETQYF.

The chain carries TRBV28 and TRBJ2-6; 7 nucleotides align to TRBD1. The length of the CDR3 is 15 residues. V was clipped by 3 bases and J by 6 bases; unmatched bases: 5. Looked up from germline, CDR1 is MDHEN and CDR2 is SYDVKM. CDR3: CASSFPGQVANVLTF. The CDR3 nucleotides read TGTGCCAGCAGTTTCCCCGGACAGGTGGCCAACGTCCTGACTTTC.

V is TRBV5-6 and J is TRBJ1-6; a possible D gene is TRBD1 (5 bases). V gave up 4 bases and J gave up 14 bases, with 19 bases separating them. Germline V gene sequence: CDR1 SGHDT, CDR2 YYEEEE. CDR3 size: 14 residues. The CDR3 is CASSLRAGGRALHF. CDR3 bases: TGTGCCAGCAGCCTACGGGCCGGGGGTAGGGCCCTCCACTTT.

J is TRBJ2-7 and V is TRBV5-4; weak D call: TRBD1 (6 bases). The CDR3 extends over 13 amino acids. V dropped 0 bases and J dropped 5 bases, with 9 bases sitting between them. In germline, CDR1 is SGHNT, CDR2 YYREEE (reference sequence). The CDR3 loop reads CASSLGQGNEQYF. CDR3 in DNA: TGTGCCAGCAGCTTGGGGCAGGGGAACGAGCAGTACTTC.

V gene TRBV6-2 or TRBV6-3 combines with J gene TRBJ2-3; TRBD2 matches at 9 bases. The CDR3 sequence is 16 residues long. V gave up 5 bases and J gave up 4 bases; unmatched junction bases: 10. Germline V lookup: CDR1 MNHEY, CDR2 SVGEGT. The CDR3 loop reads CASSHPGLARADTQYF. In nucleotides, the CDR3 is TGTGCCAGCAGTCATCCCGGACTAGCGCGGGCAGATACGCAGTATTTT.

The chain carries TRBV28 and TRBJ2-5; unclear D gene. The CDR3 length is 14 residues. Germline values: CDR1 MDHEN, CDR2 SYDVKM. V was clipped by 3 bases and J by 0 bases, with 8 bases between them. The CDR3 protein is CASSFWANQETQYF. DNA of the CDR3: TGTGCCAGCAGTTTTTGGGCAAACCAAGAGACCCAGTACTTC.

The CDR3 loop reads CASSFGPTGEQFF. CDR3 nucleotide sequence: TGTGCCAGCAGCTTCGGTCCGACCGGTGAGCAGTTCTTC. The genes are TRBV7-3 and TRBJ2-1, with D unresolved. Germline CDR1 reads SGHTA; CDR2 reads FQGTGA. This CDR3 is 13 amino acids long. The V gene lost 3 bases and the J gene lost 9 bases, with 12 bases spanning the gap.

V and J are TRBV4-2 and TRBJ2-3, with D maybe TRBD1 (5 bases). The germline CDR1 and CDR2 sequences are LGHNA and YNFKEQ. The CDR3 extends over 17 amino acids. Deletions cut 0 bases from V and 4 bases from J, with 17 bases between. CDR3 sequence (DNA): TGTGCCAGCAGCCAAGAAACCCCAGGGATGGGCGCAGATACGCAGTATTTT. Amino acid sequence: CASSQETPGMGADTQYF.